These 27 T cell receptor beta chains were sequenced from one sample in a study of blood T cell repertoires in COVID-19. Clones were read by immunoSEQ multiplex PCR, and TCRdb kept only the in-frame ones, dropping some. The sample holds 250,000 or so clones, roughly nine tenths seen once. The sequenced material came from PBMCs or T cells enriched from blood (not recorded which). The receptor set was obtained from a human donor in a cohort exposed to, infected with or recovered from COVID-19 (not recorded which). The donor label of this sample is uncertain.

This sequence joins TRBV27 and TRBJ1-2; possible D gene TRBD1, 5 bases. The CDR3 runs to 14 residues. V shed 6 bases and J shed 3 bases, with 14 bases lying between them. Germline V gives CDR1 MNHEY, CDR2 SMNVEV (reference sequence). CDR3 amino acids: CASSPTRGYYGYTF. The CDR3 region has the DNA TGTGCCAGCAGCCCTACCCGGGGGTACTATGGCTACACCTTC.

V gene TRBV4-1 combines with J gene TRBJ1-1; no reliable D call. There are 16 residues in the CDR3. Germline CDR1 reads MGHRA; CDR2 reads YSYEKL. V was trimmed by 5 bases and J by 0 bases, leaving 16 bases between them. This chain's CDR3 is CASSNIRHRLNTEAFF. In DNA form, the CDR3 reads TGCGCCAGCAGCAACATCAGGCACCGGCTGAACACTGAAGCTTTCTTT.

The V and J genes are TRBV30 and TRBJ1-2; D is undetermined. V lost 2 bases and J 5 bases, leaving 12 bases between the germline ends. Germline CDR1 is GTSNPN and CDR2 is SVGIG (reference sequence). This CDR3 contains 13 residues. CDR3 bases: TGTGCCTGGAGTCCCCGACAAAAATATGGCTACACCTTC. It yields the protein CAWSPRQKYGYTF. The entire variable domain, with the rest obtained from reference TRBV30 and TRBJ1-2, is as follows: SQTIHQWPATLVQPVGSPLSLECTVEGTSNPNLYWYRQAAGRGLQLLFYSVGIGQISSEVPQNLSASRPQDRQFILSSKKLLLSDSGFYLCAWSPRQKYGYTFGSGTRLTVV.

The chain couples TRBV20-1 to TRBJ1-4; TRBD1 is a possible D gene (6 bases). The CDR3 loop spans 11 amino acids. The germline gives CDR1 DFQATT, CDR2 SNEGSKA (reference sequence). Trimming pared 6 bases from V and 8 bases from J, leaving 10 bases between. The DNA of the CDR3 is TGCAGTGCCCGGACAGCCGAAAAACTGTTTTTT. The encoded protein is CSARTAEKLFF.

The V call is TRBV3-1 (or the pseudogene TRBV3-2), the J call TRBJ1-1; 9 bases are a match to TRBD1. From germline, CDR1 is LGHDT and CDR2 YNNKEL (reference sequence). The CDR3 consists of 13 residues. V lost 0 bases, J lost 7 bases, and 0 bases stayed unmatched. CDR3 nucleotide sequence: TGTGCCAGCAGCCAAGAGGGACAGGGTGAAGCTTTCTTT. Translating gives CASSQEGQGEAFF.

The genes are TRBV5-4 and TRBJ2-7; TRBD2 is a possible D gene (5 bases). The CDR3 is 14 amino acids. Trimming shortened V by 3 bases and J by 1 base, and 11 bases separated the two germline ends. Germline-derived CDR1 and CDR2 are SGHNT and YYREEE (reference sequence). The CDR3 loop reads CASSSGLGSYEQYF. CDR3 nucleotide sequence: TGTGCCAGCAGCTCAGGACTGGGGTCCTACGAGCAGTACTTC. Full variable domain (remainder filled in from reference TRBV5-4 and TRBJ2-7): ETGVTQSPTHLIKTRGQQVTLRCSSQSGHNTVSWYQQALGQGPQFIFQYYREEENGRGNFPPRFSGLQFPNYSSELNVNALELDDSALYLCASSSGLGSYEQYFGPGTRLTVT.

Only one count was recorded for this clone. CDR3 DNA: TGCGCCAACTCAAAACGGGACAGGGACCGTCAGTTCTACAATGAGCAGTTCTTC. Translated: CANSKRDRDRQFYNEQFF. This sequence joins TRBV5-1 and TRBJ2-1, with 9 bases fitting TRBD1. CDR3 size: 18 residues. Germline V gene lookup returns CDR1 SGHRS and CDR2 YFSETQ. The trim removed 9 bases at V and 3 bases at J, leaving 19 bases unmatched.

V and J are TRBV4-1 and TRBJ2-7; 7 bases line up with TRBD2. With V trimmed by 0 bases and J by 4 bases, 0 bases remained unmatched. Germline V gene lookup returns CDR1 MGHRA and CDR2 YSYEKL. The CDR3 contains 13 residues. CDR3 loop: CASSQEGGYEQYF. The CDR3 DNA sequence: TGCGCCAGCAGCCAAGAGGGGGGGTACGAGCAGTACTTC.

Here the CDR3 DNA reads TGTGCCAGCGGAGTGGTGGGCAATCAGCCCCAGCATTTT. As protein: CASGVVGNQPQHF. The chain uses TRBV4-2 and TRBJ1-5; the D is unclear. This CDR3 contains 13 residues. CDR1 is LGHNA, CDR2 YNFKEQ, per germline. Trimming stripped 8 bases from V and 2 bases from J, with 10 bases between.

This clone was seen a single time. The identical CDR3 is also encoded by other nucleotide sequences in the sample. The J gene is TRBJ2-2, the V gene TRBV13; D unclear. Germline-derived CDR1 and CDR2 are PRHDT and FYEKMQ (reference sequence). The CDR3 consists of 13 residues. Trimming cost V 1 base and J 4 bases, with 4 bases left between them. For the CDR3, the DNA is TGTGCCAGCAGCTTAGCCGGCACCGGGGAGCTGTTTTTT. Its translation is CASSLAGTGELFF.

CDR3 amino acids: CASSLAGSREEKLFF. The CDR3 region has the DNA TGCGCCAGCAGCTTGGCCGGGTCACGAGAGGAAAAACTGTTTTTT. The chain recombines TRBV5-1 with TRBJ1-4; D gene ambiguous. Germline V gene data show CDR1 as SGHRS and CDR2 as YFSETQ. The germline V and J ends were trimmed by 0 bases and 8 bases, with 14 bases remaining between them. The CDR3 consists of 15 residues.

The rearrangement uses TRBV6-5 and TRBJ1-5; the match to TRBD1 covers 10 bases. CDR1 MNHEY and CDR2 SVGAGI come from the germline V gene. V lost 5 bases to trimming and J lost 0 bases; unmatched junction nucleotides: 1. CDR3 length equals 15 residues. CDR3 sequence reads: CASSRTGGSNQPQHF. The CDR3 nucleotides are TGTGCCAGCAGTAGGACAGGGGGTAGCAATCAGCCCCAGCATTTT.

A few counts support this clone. This CDR3 reads CASSQERQGPYEQYF. For the CDR3, the DNA is TGTGCCAGCAGCCAAGAACGACAGGGGCCCTACGAGCAGTACTTC. This sequence joins TRBV4-2 and TRBJ2-7, with 8 bases that match TRBD1. The CDR3 consists of 15 residues. The junction had 3 bases not matched to a gene; V was cut back by 0 bases and J by 2 bases. Germline CDR1 is LGHNA and CDR2 is YNFKEQ.

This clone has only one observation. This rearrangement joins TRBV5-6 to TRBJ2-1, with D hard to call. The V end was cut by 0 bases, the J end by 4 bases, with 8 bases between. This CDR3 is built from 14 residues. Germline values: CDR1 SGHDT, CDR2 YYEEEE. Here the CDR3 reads CASSLDSDYNEQFF. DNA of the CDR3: TGTGCCAGCAGCTTGGACAGTGATTACAATGAGCAGTTCTTC.

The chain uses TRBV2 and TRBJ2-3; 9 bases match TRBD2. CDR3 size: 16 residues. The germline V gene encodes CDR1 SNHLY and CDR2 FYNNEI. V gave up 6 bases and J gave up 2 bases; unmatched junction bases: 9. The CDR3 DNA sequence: TGTGCCAGCAGGGCTCCGACTAGCGGACTCACAGATACGCAGTATTTT. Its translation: CASRAPTSGLTDTQYF. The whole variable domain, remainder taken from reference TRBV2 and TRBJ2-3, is EPEVTQTPSHQVTQMGQEVILRCVPISNHLYFYWYRQILGQKVEFLVSFYNNEISEKSEIFDDQFSVERPDGSNFTLKIRSTKLEDSAMYFCASRAPTSGLTDTQYFGPGTRLTVL.

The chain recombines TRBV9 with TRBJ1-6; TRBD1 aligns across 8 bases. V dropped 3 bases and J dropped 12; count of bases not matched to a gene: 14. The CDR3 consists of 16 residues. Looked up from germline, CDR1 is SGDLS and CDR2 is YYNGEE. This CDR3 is CASSGGGRDRLGPLHF. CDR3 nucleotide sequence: TGTGCCAGCAGCGGAGGTGGACGGGACAGGCTTGGACCCCTCCACTTT.

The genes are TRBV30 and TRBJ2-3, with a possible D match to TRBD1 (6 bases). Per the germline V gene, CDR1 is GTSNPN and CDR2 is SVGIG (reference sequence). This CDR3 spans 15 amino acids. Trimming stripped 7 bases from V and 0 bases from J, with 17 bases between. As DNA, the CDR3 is TGTGCCTCAAGCGACGGGACAACGAGCACAGATACGCAGTATTTT. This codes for CASSDGTTSTDTQYF.

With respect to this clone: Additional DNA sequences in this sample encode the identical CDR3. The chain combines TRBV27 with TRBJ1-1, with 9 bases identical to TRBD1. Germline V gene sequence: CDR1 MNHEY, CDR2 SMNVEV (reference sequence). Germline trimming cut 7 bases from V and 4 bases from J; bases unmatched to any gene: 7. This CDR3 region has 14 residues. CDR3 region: CASIKQGAGTEAFF. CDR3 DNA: TGTGCCAGCATTAAACAGGGGGCCGGCACTGAAGCTTTCTTT.

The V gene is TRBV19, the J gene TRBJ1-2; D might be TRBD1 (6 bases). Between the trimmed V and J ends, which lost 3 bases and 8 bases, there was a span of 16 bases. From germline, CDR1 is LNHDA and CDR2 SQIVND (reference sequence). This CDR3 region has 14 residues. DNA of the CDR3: TGTGCCAGTAGTATGAATCGACAGGATGTAGGCTACACCTTC. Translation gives CASSMNRQDVGYTF. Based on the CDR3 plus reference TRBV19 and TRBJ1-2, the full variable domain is DGGITQSPKYLFRKEGQNVTLSCEQNLNHDAMYWYRQDPGQGLRLIYYSQIVNDFQKGDIAEGYSVSREKKESFPLTVTSAQKNPTAFYLCASSMNRQDVGYTFGSGTRLTVV.

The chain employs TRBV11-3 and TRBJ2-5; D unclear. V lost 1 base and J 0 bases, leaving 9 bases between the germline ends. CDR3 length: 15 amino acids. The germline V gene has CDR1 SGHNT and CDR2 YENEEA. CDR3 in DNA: TGTGCCAGCAGCTTAGGCGCGTCGTACCAAGAGACCCAGTACTTC. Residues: CASSLGASYQETQYF.

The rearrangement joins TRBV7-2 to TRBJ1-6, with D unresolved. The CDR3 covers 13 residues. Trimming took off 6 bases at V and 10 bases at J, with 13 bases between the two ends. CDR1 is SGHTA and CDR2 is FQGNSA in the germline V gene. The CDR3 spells CASSFRRESPLHF. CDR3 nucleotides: TGTGCCAGCAGTTTCCGGAGGGAGTCACCCCTCCACTTT.

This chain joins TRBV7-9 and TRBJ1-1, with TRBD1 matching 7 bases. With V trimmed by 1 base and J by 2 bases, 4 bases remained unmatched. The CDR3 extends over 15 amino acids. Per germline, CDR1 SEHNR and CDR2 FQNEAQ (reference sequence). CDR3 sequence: CASSLVRQGNTEAFF. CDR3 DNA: TGTGCCAGCAGCTTAGTTCGACAGGGAAACACTGAAGCTTTCTTT.

The CDR3 DNA reads TGTGCCAGCAGTTACTCATCTTCAGGGGGACACACTGAAGCTTTCTTT. Translated, it gives CASSYSSSGGHTEAFF. V gene TRBV6-5 combines with J gene TRBJ1-1; 7 bases match TRBD1. Trimming removed 0 bases from V and 3 bases from J; junction bases left unmatched: 7. The CDR3 runs 16 residues. Germline V CDR1 and CDR2: MNHEY, SVGAGI.

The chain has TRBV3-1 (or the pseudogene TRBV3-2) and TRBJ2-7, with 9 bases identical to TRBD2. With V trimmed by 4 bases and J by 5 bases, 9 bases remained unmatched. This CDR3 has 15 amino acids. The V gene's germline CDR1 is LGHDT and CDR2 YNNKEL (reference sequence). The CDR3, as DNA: TGTGCCAGCAGCCCCAGTCGGGGACTAGCCGACGAGCAGTACTTC. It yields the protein CASSPSRGLADEQYF.

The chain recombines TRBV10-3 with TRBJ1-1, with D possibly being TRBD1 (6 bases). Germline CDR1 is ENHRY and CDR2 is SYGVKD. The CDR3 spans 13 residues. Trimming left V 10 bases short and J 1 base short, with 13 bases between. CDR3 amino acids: CATAQGRNTEAFF. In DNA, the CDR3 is TGTGCCACCGCACAGGGCAGGAACACTGAAGCTTTCTTT.

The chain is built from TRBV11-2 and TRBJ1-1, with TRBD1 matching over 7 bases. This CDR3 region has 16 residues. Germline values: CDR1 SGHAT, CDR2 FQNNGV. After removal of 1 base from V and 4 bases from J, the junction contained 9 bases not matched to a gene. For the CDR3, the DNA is TGTGCCAGCAGCTTAGGTCTGAGACAGGGCGGCACTGAAGCTTTCTTT. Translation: CASSLGLRQGGTEAFF.

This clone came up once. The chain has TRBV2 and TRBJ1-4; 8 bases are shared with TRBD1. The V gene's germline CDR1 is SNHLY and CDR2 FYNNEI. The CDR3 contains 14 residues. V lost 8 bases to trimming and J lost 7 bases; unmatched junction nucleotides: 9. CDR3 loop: CASLPGTGTEKLFF. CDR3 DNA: TGTGCCAGCTTACCGGGGACAGGAACTGAAAAACTGTTTTTT.